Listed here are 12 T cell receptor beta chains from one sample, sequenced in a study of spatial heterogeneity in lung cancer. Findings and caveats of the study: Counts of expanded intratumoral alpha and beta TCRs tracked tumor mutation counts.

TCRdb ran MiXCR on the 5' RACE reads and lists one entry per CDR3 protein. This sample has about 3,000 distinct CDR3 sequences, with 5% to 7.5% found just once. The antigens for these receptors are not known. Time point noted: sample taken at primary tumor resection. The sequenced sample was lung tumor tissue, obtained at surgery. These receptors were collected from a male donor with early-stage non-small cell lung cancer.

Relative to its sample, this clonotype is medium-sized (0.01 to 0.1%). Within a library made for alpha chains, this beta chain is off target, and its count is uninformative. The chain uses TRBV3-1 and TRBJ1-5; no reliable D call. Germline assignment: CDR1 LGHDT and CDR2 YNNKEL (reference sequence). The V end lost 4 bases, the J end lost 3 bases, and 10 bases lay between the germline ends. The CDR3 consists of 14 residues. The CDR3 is CASSPLNSNQPQHF. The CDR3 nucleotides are TGTGCCAGCAGCCCGCTCAACTCCAATCAGCCCCAGCATTTT. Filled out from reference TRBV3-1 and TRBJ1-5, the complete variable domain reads DTAVSQTPKYLVTQMGNDKSIKCEQNLGHDTMYWYKQDSKKFLKIMFSYNNKELIINETVPNRFSPKSPDKAHLNLHINSLELGDSAVYFCASSPLNSNQPQHFGDGTRLSIL.

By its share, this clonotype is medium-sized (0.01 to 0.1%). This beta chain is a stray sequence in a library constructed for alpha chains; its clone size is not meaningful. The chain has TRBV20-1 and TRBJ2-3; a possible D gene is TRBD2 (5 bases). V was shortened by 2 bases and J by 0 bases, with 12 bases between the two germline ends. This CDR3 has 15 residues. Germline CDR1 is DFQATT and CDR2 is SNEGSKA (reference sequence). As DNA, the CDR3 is TGCAGTGCTAGATTAGGAGGAGCTAGCACAGATACGCAGTATTTT. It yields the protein CSARLGGASTDTQYF.

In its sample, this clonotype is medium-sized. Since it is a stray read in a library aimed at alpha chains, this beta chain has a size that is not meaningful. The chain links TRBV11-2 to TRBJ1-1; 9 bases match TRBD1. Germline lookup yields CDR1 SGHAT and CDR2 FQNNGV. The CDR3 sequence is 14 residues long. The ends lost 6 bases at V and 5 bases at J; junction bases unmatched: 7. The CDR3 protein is CASSFTGGLTEAFF. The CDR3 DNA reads TGTGCCAGCAGTTTCACAGGGGGCCTTACTGAAGCTTTCTTT.

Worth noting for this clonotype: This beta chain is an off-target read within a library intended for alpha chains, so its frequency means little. The CDR3 nucleotides read TGTGCCAGCAGCCAAGACGGACAAGGGGGCTATGGCTACACCTTC. This translates into CASSQDGQGGYGYTF. The J gene is TRBJ1-2, the V gene TRBV4-2; D might be TRBD1 (6 bases). The V end was cut by 0 bases, the J end by 4 bases, with 12 bases between. Germline CDR1 and CDR2: LGHNA and YNFKEQ. The CDR3 runs 15 residues.

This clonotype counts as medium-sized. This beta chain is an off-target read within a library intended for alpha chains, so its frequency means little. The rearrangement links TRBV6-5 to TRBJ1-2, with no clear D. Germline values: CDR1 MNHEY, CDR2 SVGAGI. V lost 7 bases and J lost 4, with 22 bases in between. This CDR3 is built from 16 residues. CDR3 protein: CASTRASPVSSYGYTF. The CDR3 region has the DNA TGTGCCAGCACCCGCGCCAGCCCTGTCTCTAGCTATGGCTACACCTTC.

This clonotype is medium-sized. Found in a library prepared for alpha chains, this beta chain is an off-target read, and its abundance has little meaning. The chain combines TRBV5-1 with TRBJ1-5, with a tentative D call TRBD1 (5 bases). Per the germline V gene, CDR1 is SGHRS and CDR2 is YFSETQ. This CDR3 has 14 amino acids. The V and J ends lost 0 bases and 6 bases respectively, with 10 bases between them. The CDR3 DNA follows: TGCGCCAGCAGCTTGGAGTGGGGGGGTCAGCCCCAGCATTTT. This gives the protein CASSLEWGGQPQHF.

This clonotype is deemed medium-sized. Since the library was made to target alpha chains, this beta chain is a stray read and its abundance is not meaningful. Here the CDR3 reads CASSLTSGGTHDEQFF. The CDR3 DNA reads as TGTGCCAGCAGCTTAACTAGCGGGGGAACACACGATGAGCAGTTCTTC. This chain uses TRBV6-1 with TRBJ2-1; TRBD2 matches at 11 bases. The germline V gene has CDR1 MNHNS and CDR2 SASEGT. The CDR3 loop spans 16 amino acids. V gave up 6 bases and J gave up 8 bases; unmatched junction bases: 12.

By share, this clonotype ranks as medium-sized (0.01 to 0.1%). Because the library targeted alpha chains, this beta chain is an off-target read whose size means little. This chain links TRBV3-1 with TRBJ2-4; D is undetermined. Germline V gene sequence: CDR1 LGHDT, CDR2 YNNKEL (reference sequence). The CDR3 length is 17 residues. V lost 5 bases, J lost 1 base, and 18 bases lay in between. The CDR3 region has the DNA TGTGCCAGCAGCGCCTGGCAAGGTCCCCAGGCCAAAAACATTCAGTACTTC. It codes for CASSAWQGPQAKNIQYF.

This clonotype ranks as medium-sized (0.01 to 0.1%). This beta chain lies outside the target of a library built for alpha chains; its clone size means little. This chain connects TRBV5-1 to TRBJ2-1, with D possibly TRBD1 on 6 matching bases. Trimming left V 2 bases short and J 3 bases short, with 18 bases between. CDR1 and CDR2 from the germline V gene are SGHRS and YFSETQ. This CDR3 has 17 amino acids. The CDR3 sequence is CASSLTGTHLYYNEQFF. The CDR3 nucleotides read TGCGCCAGCAGCTTAACCGGGACACATCTTTACTACAATGAGCAGTTCTTC.

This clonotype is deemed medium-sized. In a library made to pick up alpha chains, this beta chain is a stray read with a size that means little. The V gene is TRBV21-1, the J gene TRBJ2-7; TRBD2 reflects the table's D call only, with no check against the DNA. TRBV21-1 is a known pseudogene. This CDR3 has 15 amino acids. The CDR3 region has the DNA TGTGCCAGCACCGCCTCCGGGACTGGCCCCTACGAGCAGTACTTC. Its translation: CASTASGTGPYEQYF.

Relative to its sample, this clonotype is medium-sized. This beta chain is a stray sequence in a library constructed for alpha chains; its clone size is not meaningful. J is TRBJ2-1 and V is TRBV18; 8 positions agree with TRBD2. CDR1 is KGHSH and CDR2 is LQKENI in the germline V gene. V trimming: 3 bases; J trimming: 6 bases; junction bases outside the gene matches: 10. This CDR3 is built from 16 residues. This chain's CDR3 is CASSPSGRGRGNEQFF. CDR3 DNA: TGTGCCAGCTCACCGAGCGGGAGAGGACGAGGCAATGAGCAGTTCTTC.

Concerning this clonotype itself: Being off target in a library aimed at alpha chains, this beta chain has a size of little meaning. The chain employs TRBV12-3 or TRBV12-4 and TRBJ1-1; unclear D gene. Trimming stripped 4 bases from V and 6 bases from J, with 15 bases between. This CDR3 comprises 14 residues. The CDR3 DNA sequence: TGTGCCAGCAGTTCCTTAGCTGGGGTTGCTGAAGCTTTCTTT. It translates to CASSSLAGVAEAFF.